These 20 T cell receptor beta chains were all obtained from the same sample, sequenced in a study of PD-1 and CTLA-4 blockade in melanoma. TCRdb's table, derived via immunoSEQ multiplex PCR, lists solely in-frame clones and lacks some. There are fewer than 14,000 clones in the sample; roughly 80% occur only once, and roughly 30% lies in the top ten. The specimen comprised CD8+ T cells from peripheral blood, sampled from a patient given anti-PD-1 treatment. The origin of the receptors is a human donor with melanoma.

The V gene is TRBV19, the J gene TRBJ2-7; TRBD1 matches 7 bases. Germline V gene data show CDR1 as LNHDA and CDR2 as SQIVND (reference sequence). CDR3 length: 13 amino acids. The V gene end was trimmed by 3 bases and the J gene end by 1 base; junction bases not matched to a gene: 0. The CDR3 bases are TGTGCCAGTAGTATGGGACAGTCCTACGAGCAGTACTTC. Amino acid sequence: CASSMGQSYEQYF.

V and J are TRBV27 and TRBJ2-3; perhaps TRBD2 as D (6 bases). V dropped 8 bases and J dropped 4 bases, with 16 bases sitting between them. This CDR3 contains 14 residues. Germline CDR1 and CDR2: MNHEY and SMNVEV (reference sequence). The DNA of the CDR3 is TGTGCCAGCGGGACCGTGCCGGGGGCAGATACGCAGTATTTT. Protein: CASGTVPGADTQYF.

This clone has a handful of counts. J is TRBJ1-1 and V is TRBV3-1 (or the pseudogene TRBV3-2); no clear D gene. Germline loops: CDR1 LGHDT, CDR2 YNNKEL (reference sequence). V lost 5 bases, J lost 8 bases, and 21 bases lay in between. The CDR3 consists of 15 residues. CDR3 region: CASSLTQTTREEAFF. The CDR3 region has the DNA TGTGCCAGCAGCTTAACACAGACTACCCGGGAAGAAGCTTTCTTT.

The chain couples TRBV30 to TRBJ1-5; D may be TRBD1 (5 bases). Deletions cut 5 bases from V and 3 bases from J, with 8 bases between. CDR1 is GTSNPN, CDR2 SVGIG, per germline (reference sequence). The CDR3 covers 12 residues. The CDR3 here is CAWGTDNQPQHF. The CDR3 coding sequence is TGTGCCTGGGGGACGGACAATCAGCCCCAGCATTTT.

The J gene is TRBJ2-1, the V gene TRBV7-9; TRBD2 matches 14 bases. The length of the CDR3 is 15 residues. Per the germline V gene, CDR1 is SEHNR and CDR2 is FQNEAQ (reference sequence). V lost 5 bases and J lost 7; bases outside the gene matches: 4. Here the CDR3 DNA reads TGTGCCAGCAGCCCGACTAGCGGGGGGGAGAATGAGCAGTTCTTC. Translation gives CASSPTSGGENEQFF.

The rearrangement links TRBV10-2 to TRBJ1-5; D not resolved. There are 12 residues in the CDR3. CDR1 and CDR2 (germline): WSHSY, SAAADI. V shed 7 bases and J shed 4 bases, with 8 bases lying between them. This CDR3 is CASTEGNQPQHF. CDR3 DNA: TGCGCCAGCACCGAAGGTAATCAGCCCCAGCATTTT.

This clone was counted only a few times. The V gene is TRBV7-9, the J gene TRBJ1-4; the D is unclear. The CDR3 sequence is 14 residues long. V was clipped by 3 bases and J by 0 bases, with 5 bases between them. Per the germline V gene, CDR1 is SEHNR and CDR2 is FQNEAQ (reference sequence). CDR3 in amino acids: CASSFPPTNEKLFF. CDR3 bases: TGTGCCAGCAGCTTCCCCCCAACTAATGAAAAACTGTTTTTT.

The chain has TRBV5-1 and TRBJ1-2; D gene ambiguous. The CDR3 has 11 residues. Trimming removed 8 bases at V and 7 bases at J, with 12 bases between. CDR1 and CDR2 from the germline V gene are SGHRS and YFSETQ. DNA of the CDR3: TGCGCCAGGGCGGCGGGGATTGGCTACACCTTC. This sequence encodes CARAAGIGYTF. The full variable domain, with the rest looked up from reference TRBV5-1 and TRBJ1-2, is KAGVTQTPRYLIKTRGQQVTLSCSPISGHRSVSWYQQTPGQGLQFLFEYFSETQRNKGNFPGRFSGRQFSNSRSEMNVSTLELGDSALYLCARAAGIGYTFGSGTRLTVV.

This clone was counted between two and nine times. The chain uses TRBV4-1 and TRBJ1-5, with D perhaps TRBD1 (6 bases). Germline CDR1 and CDR2: MGHRA and YSYEKL. The CDR3 has 15 amino acids. V gave up 0 bases and J gave up 3 bases, with 9 bases separating them. The CDR3 sequence is CASSQEDSYNQPQHF. The CDR3 bases are TGCGCCAGCAGCCAAGAGGACAGTTACAATCAGCCCCAGCATTTT.

The chain is built from TRBV7-9 and TRBJ1-1, with D maybe TRBD1 (5 bases). The CDR3 covers 15 residues. In germline, CDR1 is SEHNR, CDR2 FQNEAQ (reference sequence). The V and J ends lost 0 bases and 2 bases respectively, with 10 bases between them. CDR3 coding DNA: TGTGCCAGCAGCTTAGCGCTTGGGGGAAACACTGAAGCTTTCTTT. The encoded protein is CASSLALGGNTEAFF.

The rearrangement joins TRBV11-3 to TRBJ1-1; the D is unclear. V lost 5 bases, J lost 4 bases, and 5 bases lay in between. There are 11 residues in the CDR3. Germline V gene sequence: CDR1 SGHNT, CDR2 YENEEA. The CDR3 DNA follows: TGTGCCAGCAGCCTGGGCACTGAAGCTTTCTTT. It codes for CASSLGTEAFF. The full variable domain, in which reference TRBV11-3 and TRBJ1-1 provide the parts outside the CDR3, is EAGVVQSPRYKIIEKKQPVAFWCNPISGHNTLYWYLQNLGQGPELLIRYENEEAVDDSQLPKDRFSAERLKGVDSTLKIQPAELGDSAVYLCASSLGTEAFFGQGTRLTVV.

The chain couples TRBV3-1 (or the pseudogene TRBV3-2) to TRBJ2-1; the match to TRBD2 covers 11 bases. The ends lost 4 bases at V and 2 bases at J; junction bases unmatched: 4. The CDR3 spans 16 residues. Germline lookup yields CDR1 LGHDT and CDR2 YNNKEL (reference sequence). CDR3: CASSLGTSGPYNEQFF. CDR3 coding DNA: TGTGCCAGCAGCCTAGGGACTAGCGGACCCTACAATGAGCAGTTCTTC.

The chain couples TRBV19 to TRBJ1-4; TRBD1 is a possible D gene (6 bases). CDR1 and CDR2 from the germline V gene are LNHDA and SQIVND (reference sequence). Trimming pared 5 bases from V and 8 bases from J, leaving 12 bases between. This CDR3 contains 13 residues. The CDR3 is CASSSQGGEKLFF. The CDR3 nucleotides are TGTGCCAGTAGTTCACAGGGTGGCGAAAAACTGTTTTTT. The complete variable domain, with remaining parts taken from reference TRBV19 and TRBJ1-4, reads DGGITQSPKYLFRKEGQNVTLSCEQNLNHDAMYWYRQDPGQGLRLIYYSQIVNDFQKGDIAEGYSVSREKKESFPLTVTSAQKNPTAFYLCASSSQGGEKLFFGSGTQLSVL.

CDR3 sequence (DNA): TGTGCCAGCAGCGTAGAACTAGCGCAAGAGACCCAGTACTTC. Protein sequence: CASSVELAQETQYF. The V call is TRBV9, the J call TRBJ2-5; TRBD2 matches 7 bases. Germline CDR1 reads SGDLS; CDR2 reads YYNGEE. CDR3 length equals 14 residues. With V trimmed by 0 bases and J by 2 bases, 1 base remained unmatched. The entire variable domain, with the rest obtained from reference TRBV9 and TRBJ2-5, is as follows: DSGVTQTPKHLITATGQRVTLRCSPRSGDLSVYWYQQSLDQGLQFLIQYYNGEERAKGNILERFSAQQFPDLHSELNLSSLELGDSALYFCASSVELAQETQYFGPGTRLLVL.

The rearrangement links TRBV11-2 to TRBJ1-6; a weak D match, TRBD1 (5 bases). V was clipped by 0 bases and J by 8 bases, with 11 bases between them. This CDR3 comprises 15 residues. CDR1 is SGHAT and CDR2 is FQNNGV in the germline V gene. The CDR3: CASSLEGRADSPLHF. The CDR3 DNA reads as TGTGCCAGCAGCTTAGAAGGCAGGGCGGATTCACCCCTCCACTTT.

V is TRBV7-8 and J is TRBJ2-7, with D possibly matching TRBD2 (6 bases). Germline CDR1 and CDR2: SGHVS and FQNEAQ. The CDR3 totals 14 residues. Between the trimmed V and J ends, which lost 3 bases and 6 bases, there was a span of 15 bases. The CDR3 coding sequence is TGTGCCAGCAGCTTGGGCGGGACGGGGCGCGAGCAGTACTTC. Translating gives CASSLGGTGREQYF.

The genes are TRBV6-1 and TRBJ1-3, with TRBD1 as a possible D gene (5 bases). Germline V lookup: CDR1 MNHNS, CDR2 SASEGT. The CDR3 length is 15 residues. Trimming took 1 base from V and 1 from J, leaving 8 bases between them. The DNA of the CDR3 is TGTGCCAGCAGTGAAGGGGGACTGTCTGGAAACACCATATATTTT. Its translation is CASSEGGLSGNTIYF.

The CDR3 DNA reads TGTGCCAGCAGTTTGTGGGAGTCCTACAATGAGCAGTTCTTC. It translates to CASSLWESYNEQFF. The V gene is TRBV6-5, the J gene TRBJ2-1, with D tentatively TRBD2 (5 bases). CDR1 and CDR2 from the germline V gene are MNHEY and SVGAGI. The germline V and J ends were trimmed by 4 bases and 1 base, with 8 bases remaining between them. The CDR3 has 14 amino acids.

This chain links TRBV11-3 with TRBJ1-1; 8 bases are shared with TRBD1. This CDR3 comprises 14 residues. Germline V gene sequence: CDR1 SGHNT, CDR2 YENEEA. Germline trimming cut 4 bases from V and 5 bases from J; bases unmatched to any gene: 6. This CDR3 reads CASSSQGAPTEAFF. The CDR3 DNA follows: TGTGCCAGCAGCTCTCAGGGGGCCCCAACTGAAGCTTTCTTT. The full variable domain, completed using reference TRBV11-3 and TRBJ1-1, is EAGVVQSPRYKIIEKKQPVAFWCNPISGHNTLYWYLQNLGQGPELLIRYENEEAVDDSQLPKDRFSAERLKGVDSTLKIQPAELGDSAVYLCASSSQGAPTEAFFGQGTRLTVV.

The V gene is TRBV6-5, the J gene TRBJ1-5; D ambiguous. There are 11 residues in the CDR3. V shed 8 bases and J shed 5 bases, with 7 bases lying between them. Looked up from germline, CDR1 is MNHEY and CDR2 is SVGAGI. DNA for the CDR3: TGTGCCAGCGGGGAGGATCAGCCCCAGCATTTT. This codes for CASGEDQPQHF.